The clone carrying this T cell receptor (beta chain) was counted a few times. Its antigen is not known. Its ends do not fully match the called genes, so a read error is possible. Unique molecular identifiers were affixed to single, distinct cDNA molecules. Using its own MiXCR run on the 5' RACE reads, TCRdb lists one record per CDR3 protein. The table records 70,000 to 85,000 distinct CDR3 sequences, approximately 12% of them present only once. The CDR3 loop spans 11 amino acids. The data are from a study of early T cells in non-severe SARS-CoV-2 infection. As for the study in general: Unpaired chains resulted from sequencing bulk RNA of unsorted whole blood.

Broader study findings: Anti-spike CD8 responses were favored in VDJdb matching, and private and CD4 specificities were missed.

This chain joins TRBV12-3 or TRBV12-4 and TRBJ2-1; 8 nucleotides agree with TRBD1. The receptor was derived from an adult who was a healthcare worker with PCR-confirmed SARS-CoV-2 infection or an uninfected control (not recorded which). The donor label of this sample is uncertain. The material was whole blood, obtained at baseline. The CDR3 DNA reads TGTGCCAGCAGCTGGGACAGGCTCTTGGTCTTC. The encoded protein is CASSWDRLLVF.